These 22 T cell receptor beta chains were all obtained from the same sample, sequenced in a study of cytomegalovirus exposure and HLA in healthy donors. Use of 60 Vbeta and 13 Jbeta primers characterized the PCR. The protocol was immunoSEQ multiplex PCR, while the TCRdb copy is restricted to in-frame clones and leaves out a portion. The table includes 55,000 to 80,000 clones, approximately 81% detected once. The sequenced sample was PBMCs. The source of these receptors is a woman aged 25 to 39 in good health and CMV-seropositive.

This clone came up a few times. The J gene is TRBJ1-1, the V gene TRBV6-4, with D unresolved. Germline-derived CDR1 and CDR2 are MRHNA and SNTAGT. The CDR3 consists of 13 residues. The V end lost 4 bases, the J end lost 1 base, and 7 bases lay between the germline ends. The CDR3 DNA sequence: TGTGCCAGCAGTGCCTCCTCGAACACTGAAGCTTTCTTT. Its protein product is CASSASSNTEAFF.

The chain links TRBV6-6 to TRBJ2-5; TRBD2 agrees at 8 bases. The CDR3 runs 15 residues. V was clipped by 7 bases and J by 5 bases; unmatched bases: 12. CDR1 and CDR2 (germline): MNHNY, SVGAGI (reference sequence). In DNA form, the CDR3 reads TGTGCCAGCACCCCAACGGGAGGGCCCGGGGAGACCCAGTACTTC. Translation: CASTPTGGPGETQYF.

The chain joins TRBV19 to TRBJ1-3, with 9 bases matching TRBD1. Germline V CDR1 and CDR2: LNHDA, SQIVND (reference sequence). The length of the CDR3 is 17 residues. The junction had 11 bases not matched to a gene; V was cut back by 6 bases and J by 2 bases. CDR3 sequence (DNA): TGTGCCAGTAGCAAAACAGGGGGCGCGAGAACTGGAAACACCATATATTTT. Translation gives CASSKTGGARTGNTIYF.

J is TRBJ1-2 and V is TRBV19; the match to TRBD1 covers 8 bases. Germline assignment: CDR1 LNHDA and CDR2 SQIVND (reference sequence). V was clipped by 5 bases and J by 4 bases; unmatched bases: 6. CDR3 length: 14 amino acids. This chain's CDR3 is CASSPDRVTYGYTF. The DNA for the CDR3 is TGTGCCAGTAGTCCGGACAGGGTAACCTATGGCTACACCTTC.

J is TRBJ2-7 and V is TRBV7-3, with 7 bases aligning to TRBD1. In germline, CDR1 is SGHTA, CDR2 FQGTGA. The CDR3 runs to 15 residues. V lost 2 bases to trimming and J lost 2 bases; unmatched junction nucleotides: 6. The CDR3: CASSLVDRPTYEQYF. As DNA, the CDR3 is TGTGCCAGCAGCTTAGTGGACAGGCCGACCTACGAGCAGTACTTC.

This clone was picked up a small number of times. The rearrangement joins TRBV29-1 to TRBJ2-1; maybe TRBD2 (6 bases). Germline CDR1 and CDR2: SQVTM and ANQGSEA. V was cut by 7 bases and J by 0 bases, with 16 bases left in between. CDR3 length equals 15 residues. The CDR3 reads CSASKSGGSYNEQFF. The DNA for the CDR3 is TGCAGCGCCAGTAAGTCCGGGGGCTCCTACAATGAGCAGTTCTTC.

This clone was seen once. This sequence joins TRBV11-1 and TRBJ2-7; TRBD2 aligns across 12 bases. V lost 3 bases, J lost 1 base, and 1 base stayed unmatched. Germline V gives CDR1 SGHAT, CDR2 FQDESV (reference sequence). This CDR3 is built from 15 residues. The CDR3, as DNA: TGTGCCAGCAGCTTGGGACTAGCGGGTTCCTACGAGCAGTACTTC. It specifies CASSLGLAGSYEQYF.

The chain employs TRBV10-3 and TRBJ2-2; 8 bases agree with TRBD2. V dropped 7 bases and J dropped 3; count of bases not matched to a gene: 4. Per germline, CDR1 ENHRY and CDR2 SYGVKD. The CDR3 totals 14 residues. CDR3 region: CAITGSGDTGELFF. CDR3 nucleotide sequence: TGTGCCATCACGGGTAGCGGGGACACCGGGGAGCTGTTTTTT.

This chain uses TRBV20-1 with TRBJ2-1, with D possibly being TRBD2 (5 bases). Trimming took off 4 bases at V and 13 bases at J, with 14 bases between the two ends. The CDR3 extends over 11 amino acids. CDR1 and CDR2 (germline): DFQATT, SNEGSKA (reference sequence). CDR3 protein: CSAIARVGQFF. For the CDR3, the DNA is TGCAGTGCTATCGCGAGGGTTGGCCAGTTCTTC.

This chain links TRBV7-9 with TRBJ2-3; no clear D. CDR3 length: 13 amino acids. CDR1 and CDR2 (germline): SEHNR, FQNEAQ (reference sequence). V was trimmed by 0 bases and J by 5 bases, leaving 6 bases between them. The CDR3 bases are TGTGCCAGCAGCTTAGCAACTGAAGATACGCAGTATTTT. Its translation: CASSLATEDTQYF.

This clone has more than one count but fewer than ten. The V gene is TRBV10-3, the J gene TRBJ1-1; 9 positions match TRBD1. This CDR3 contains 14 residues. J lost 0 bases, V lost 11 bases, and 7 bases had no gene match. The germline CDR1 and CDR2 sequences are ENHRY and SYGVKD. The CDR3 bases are TGTGCCGTCACCGGGACAGGGATGAACACTGAAGCTTTCTTT. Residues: CAVTGTGMNTEAFF.

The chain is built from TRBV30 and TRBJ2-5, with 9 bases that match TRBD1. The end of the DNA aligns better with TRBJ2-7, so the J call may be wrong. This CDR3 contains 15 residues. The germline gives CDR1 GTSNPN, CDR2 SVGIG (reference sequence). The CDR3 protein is CAWSPRGTGTYEQYF. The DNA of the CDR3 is TGTGCCTGGAGTCCACGGGGGACAGGGACCTACGAGCAGTACTTC.

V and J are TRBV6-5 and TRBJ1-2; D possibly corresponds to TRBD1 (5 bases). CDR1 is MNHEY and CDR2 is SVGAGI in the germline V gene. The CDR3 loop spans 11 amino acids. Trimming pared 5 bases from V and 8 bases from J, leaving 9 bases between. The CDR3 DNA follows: TGTGCCAGCAGTCCGGGGGTGGGCTACACCTTC. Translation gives CASSPGVGYTF.

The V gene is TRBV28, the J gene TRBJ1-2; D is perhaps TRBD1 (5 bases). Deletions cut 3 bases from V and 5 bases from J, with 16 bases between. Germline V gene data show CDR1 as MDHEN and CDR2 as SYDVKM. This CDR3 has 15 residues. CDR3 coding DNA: TGTGCCAGCAGTTTGGGGGGGGGAGCGTGGTATGGCTACACCTTC. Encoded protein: CASSLGGGAWYGYTF.

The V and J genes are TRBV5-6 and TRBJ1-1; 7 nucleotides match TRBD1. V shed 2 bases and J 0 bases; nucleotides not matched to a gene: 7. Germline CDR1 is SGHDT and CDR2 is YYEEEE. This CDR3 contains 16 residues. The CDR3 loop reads CASSLDWTGMNTEAFF. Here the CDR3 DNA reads TGTGCCAGCAGCTTAGATTGGACAGGTATGAACACTGAAGCTTTCTTT.

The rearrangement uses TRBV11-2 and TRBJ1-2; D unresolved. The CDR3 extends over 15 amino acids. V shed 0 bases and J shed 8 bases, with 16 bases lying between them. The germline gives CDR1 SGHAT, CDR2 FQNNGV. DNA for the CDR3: TGTGCCAGCAGCTTAGATTCATTTGGGGAGTACGGCTACACCTTC. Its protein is CASSLDSFGEYGYTF. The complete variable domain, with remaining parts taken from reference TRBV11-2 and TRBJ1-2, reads EAGVAQSPRYKIIEKRQSVAFWCNPISGHATLYWYQQILGQGPKLLIQFQNNGVVDDSQLPKDRFSAERLKGVDSTLKIQPAKLEDSAVYLCASSLDSFGEYGYTFGSGTRLTVV.

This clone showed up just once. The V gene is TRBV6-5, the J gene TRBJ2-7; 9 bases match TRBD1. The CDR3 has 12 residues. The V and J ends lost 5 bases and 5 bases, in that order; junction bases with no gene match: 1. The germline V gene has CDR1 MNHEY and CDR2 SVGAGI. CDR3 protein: CASSRTGDEQYF. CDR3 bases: TGTGCCAGCAGTCGGACAGGGGACGAGCAGTACTTC.

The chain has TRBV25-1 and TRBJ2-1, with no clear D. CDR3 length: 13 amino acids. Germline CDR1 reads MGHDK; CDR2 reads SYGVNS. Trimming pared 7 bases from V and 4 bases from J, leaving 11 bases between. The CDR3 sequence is CASNGQMYNEQFF. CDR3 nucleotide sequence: TGTGCCAGCAATGGGCAGATGTACAATGAGCAGTTCTTC.

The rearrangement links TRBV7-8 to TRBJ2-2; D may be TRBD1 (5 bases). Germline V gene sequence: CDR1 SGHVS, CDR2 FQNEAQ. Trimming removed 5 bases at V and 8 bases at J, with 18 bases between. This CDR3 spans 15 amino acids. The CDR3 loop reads CASSPLIGGAGELFF. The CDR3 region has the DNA TGTGCCAGCAGCCCCTTAATCGGTGGGGCTGGGGAGCTGTTTTTT.

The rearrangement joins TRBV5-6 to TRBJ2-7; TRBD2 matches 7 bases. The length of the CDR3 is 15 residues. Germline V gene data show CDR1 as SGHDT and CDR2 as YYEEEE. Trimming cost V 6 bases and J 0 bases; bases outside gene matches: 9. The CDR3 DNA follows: TGTGCCAGCACCCCCGGGGGGACCCGCTCCTACGAGCAGTACTTC. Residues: CASTPGGTRSYEQYF. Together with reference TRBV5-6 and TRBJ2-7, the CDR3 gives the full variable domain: DAGVTQSPTHLIKTRGQQVTLRCSPKSGHDTVSWYQQALGQGPQFIFQYYEEEERQRGNFPDRFSGHQFPNYSSELNVNALLLGDSALYLCASTPGGTRSYEQYFGPGTRLTVT.

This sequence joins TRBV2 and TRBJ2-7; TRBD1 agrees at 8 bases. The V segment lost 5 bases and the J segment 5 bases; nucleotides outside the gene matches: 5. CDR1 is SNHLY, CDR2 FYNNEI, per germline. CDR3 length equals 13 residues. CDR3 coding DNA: TGTGCCAGCAGTAAAGACAGGGGCGACGAGCAGTACTTC. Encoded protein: CASSKDRGDEQYF.

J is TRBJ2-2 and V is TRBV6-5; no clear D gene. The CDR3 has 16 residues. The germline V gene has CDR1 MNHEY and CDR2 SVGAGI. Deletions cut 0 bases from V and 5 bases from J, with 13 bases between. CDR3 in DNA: TGTGCCAGCAGTTACTCGGGCCCCCCAAATACCGGGGAGCTGTTTTTT. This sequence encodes CASSYSGPPNTGELFF.